These T cell receptor beta chains were read from a single sample in a study of CD8+CD57+ T cells in acquired aplastic anemia. MiXCR was run by TCRdb on the reads, yielding one entry per CDR3 protein. The sample has more than 95,000 distinct CDR3 sequences, roughly 40% seen once. Material for sequencing was sorted CD4+, CD8+, or CD8+CD57+ T cells (not recorded which) from PBMCs. These receptors all stem from a human donor with aplastic anemia. The CDR3 runs from the conserved cysteine through the conserved F or W. D genes are given only for firm matches. Some rows mark clone size as missing; the rest say once, few, many or name a class of expanded clone.

. few TRBJ2-7 TRBV20-1 TGCAGTGCTAGGGACCGTTCAGCGAAGGAGCAGTACTTC CSARDRSAKEQYF
. few TRBJ1-1 TRBV6-1 TGTGCCAGCAGTGAAGCAGGCGGGACAATTATGGAGTTT CASSEAGGTIMEF
. many TRBJ2-3 TRBV7-2 TGTGCCAGCAGCAACACAGATACGCAGTATTTT CASSNTDTQYF
TRBD1 many TRBJ1-2 TRBV28 TGTGCCAGCAGTCCCCTATGGGGGGACAGTAACTATGGCTACACCTTC CASSPLWGDSNYGYTF
. many TRBJ2-6 TRBV29-1 TGCAGCGTTGTTGCTGGTTCGTCTGGGGCCAACGTCCTGACTTTC CSVVAGSSGANVLTF
TRBD2 . TRBJ2-1 TRBV7-6 TGTGCCAGCAGCACTAGCGGGGGGGCCGGTACCTACAATGAGCAGTTCTTC CASSTSGGAGTYNEQFF
TRBD2 . TRBJ2-5 TRBV29-1 TGCAGCGTGAATCTAGCGGGAGAGACCCAGTACTTC CSVNLAGETQYF
TRBD1 few TRBJ2-3 TRBV20-1 TGCAGTGCTATCCGGGACAGGGGATCAGATACGCAGTATTTT CSAIRDRGSDTQYF
. many TRBJ2-3 TRBV5-1 TGCGCCAGCAGCCACGGGACCGCTGTAGATACGCAGTATTTT CASSHGTAVDTQYF
TRBD1 many TRBJ2-7 TRBV6-1 TGTGCCAGCAGTGAGGGACAGGGGCGAAACGAGCAGTACTTC CASSEGQGRNEQYF
. . TRBJ1-3 TRBV7-7 TGTGCCAGCAGCTTAGACCGGGGGATGGCCGGAAACACCATATATTTT CASSLDRGMAGNTIYF
. many TRBJ2-7 TRBV28 TGTGCCAGCACCTCGACAGCCTACGAGCAGTACTTC CASTSTAYEQYF
TRBD1 many TRBJ1-2 TRBV7-8 TGTGCCAGCAGCTCAAGTACAGGGGGCTTTGGCTACACCTTC CASSSSTGGFGYTF
. . TRBJ1-2 TRBV9 TGTGCCAGCAGCCTAGGGGGGGCGGTGGGGCCCATTGGCTGCACCTTC CASSLGGAVGPIGCTF